This T cell receptor beta chain was sequenced in a study of graft-versus-host responses after intestinal transplantation. General observations from the study: Circulating GvH clones peaking coincided with falling HvG clones soon after transplant.

The CDR3 loop spans 14 amino acids. CDR1 is SEHNR and CDR2 is FQNEAQ in the germline V gene (reference sequence). Trimming cost V 5 bases and J 5 bases, with 14 bases left between them. About this clone itself: As yet, its antigen is unknown.

Profiled with immunoSEQ multiplex PCR; TCRdb holds only in-frame clones, not every one. The sample holds about 130,000 clones, over 90% seen once. The TCR was taken from a human donor who received an intestinal transplant. The chain carries TRBV7-9 and TRBJ2-3, with no clear D. The source material was unstimulated CD4+ T cells sorted from spleen or lymph node cells, sampled before intestinal transplant. In DNA, the CDR3 is TGTGCCAGCAGCGAGAGCTTGGCGGTAGATACGCAGTATTTT. Its protein is CASSESLAVDTQYF.